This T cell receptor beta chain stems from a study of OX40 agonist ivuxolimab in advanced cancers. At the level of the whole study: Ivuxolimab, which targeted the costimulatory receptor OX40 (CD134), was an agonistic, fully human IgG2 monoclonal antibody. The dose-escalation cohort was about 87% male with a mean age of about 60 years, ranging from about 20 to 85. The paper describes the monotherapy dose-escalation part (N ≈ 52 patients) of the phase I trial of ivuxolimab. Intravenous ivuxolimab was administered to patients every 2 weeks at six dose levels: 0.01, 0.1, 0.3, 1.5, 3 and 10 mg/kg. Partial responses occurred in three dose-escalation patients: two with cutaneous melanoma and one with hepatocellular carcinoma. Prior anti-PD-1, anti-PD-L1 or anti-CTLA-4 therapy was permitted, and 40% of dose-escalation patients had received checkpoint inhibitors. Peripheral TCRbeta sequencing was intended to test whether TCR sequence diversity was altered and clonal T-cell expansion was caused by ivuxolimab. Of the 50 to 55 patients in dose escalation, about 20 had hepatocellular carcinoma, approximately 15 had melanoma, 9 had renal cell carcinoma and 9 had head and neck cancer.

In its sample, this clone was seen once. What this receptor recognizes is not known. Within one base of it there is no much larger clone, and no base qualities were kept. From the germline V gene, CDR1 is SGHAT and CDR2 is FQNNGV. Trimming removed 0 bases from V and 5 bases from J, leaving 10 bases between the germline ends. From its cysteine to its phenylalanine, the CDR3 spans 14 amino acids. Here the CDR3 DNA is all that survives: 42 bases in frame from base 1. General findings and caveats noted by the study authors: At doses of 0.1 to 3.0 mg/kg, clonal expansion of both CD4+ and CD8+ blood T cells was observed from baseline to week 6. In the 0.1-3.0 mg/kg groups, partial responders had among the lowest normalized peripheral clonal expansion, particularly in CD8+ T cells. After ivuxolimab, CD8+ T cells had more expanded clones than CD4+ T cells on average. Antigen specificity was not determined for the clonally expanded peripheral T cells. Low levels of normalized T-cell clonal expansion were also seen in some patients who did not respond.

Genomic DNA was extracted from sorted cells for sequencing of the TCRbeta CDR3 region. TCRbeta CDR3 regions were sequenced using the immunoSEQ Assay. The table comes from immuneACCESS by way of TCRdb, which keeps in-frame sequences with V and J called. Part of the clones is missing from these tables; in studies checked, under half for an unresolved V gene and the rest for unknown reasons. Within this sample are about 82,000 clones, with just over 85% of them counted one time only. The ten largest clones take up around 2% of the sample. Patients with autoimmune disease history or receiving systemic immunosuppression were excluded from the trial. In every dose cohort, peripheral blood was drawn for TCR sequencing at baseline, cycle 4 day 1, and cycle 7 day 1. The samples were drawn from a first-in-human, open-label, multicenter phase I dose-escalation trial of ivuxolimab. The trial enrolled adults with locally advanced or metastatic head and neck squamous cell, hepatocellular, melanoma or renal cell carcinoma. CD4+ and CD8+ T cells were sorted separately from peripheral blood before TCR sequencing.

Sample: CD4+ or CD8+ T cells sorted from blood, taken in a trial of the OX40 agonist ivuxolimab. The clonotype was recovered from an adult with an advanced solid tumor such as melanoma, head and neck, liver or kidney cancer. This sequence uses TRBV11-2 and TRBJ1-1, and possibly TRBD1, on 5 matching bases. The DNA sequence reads TGTGCCAGCAGCTTAGATCAGGCAGGGACTGAAGCTTTCTTT. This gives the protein CASSLDQAGTEAFF.